The clone carrying this T cell receptor beta chain was recorded a few times. Its antigen is not identified. Using a J-beta primer mix together with a sample-barcoded 5' primer, a second PCR was run for about 6 to 11 cycles. TCRdb re-analysed the 5' RACE reads in MiXCR, keeping a single row per CDR3 protein. The table lists about 1.5 million distinct CDR3 sequences, approximately 39% of them singletons. There were healthy Caucasian individuals from Russia, aged about 6 to 95, serving as donors. The data are from a study of blood T cells in healthy people across ages. Regarding the study as a whole: Diversity estimated from one million T cells was considered an underestimate. Unsorted PBMCs ruled out conclusive naive versus antigen-experienced comparison. The donors' CMV status was not determined, possibly confounding changes in expanded clonotypes.

Germline values: CDR1 MNHEY, CDR2 SMNVEV (reference sequence). The CDR3 runs 18 residues. V was shortened by 3 bases and J by 4 bases, with 22 bases between the two germline ends. The gene calls are TRBV27 and TRBJ2-1, with D perhaps matching TRBD2 (6 bases). The sequence came from a woman younger than 35 in good health. Material: blood. The CDR3 nucleotides are TGTGCCAGCAGTTTCGCCGTAGCGGAGGTGGGGTTATACAATGAGCAGTTCTTC. Protein product: CASSFAVAEVGLYNEQFF.